Below, 10 T cell receptor beta chains from the same sample are listed, as sequenced in a study of cytomegalovirus exposure and HLA in healthy donors. Use of 60 Vbeta and 13 Jbeta primers characterized the PCR. Generated by immunoSEQ multiplex PCR, the TCRdb table keeps only in-frame clones and is missing some. This sample has roughly 130,000 clones, with more than 80% found just once. The sample consisted of PBMCs. The receptor source for this set is a woman in her forties in good health and CMV-seropositive.

A single count supports this clone. The V gene is TRBV5-1, the J gene TRBJ1-2; TRBD1 is a possible D gene (6 bases). V lost 4 bases, J lost 4 bases, and 17 bases lay in between. CDR3 length: 15 amino acids. Germline V gives CDR1 SGHRS, CDR2 YFSETQ. This CDR3 reads CASSMGGQQLYGYTF. The DNA of the CDR3 is TGCGCCAGCAGCATGGGGGGGCAGCAGCTCTATGGCTACACCTTC.

This sequence joins TRBV2 and TRBJ2-7; no definite D call. CDR3 length: 14 amino acids. Between the trimmed V and J ends, which lost 5 bases and 6 bases, there was a span of 17 bases. Germline-derived CDR1 and CDR2 are SNHLY and FYNNEI. Here the CDR3 DNA reads TGTGCCAGCAGTCCGATTGACTCCTCCCCCGAGCAGTACTTC. Its translation: CASSPIDSSPEQYF.

Regarding this clone: A read error may produce the germline difference seen at one junction end. V gene TRBV7-7 combines with J gene TRBJ2-7, with TRBD1 matching over 12 bases. This CDR3 is 13 amino acids long. Per the germline V gene, CDR1 is SSHAT and CDR2 is FNYEAQ (reference sequence). DNA of the CDR3: TGTGCTAGCAGTGGGACAGGGGGCATGGAGCAGTACTTC. This codes for CASSGTGGMEQYF.

V is TRBV9 and J is TRBJ2-1; D is possibly TRBD1 (8 bases). The CDR3 loop spans 16 amino acids. CDR1 is SGDLS and CDR2 is YYNGEE in the germline V gene. The ends were cut back, 4 bases at V and 0 bases at J, with 14 bases in the middle. The CDR3 protein is CASSWTGRGSYNEQFF. DNA for the CDR3: TGTGCCAGCAGCTGGACAGGGAGGGGCTCCTACAATGAGCAGTTCTTC.

This sequence joins TRBV11-3 and TRBJ2-1, with 10 bases identical to TRBD2. The CDR3 totals 16 residues. Germline V gives CDR1 SGHNT, CDR2 YENEEA. The V gene end was trimmed by 1 base and the J gene end by 9 bases; junction bases not matched to a gene: 9. The CDR3 region has the DNA TGTGCCAGCAGCTTAGGGCTAGCGGGAGATGTGAGTGAGCAGTTCTTC. As protein: CASSLGLAGDVSEQFF.

The V gene is TRBV4-2, the J gene TRBJ1-2, with TRBD1 as a possible D gene (6 bases). With 4 bases removed from V and 6 bases from J, the gap between germline ends came to 12 bases. There are 13 residues in the CDR3. The germline CDR1 and CDR2 sequences are LGHNA and YNFKEQ. The chain's CDR3 is CASSPDSYDGYTF. The CDR3 bases are TGTGCCAGCAGCCCGGACAGTTACGATGGCTACACCTTC.

The chain has TRBV6-6 and TRBJ2-2; no firm D call. V gave up 10 bases and J gave up 6 bases, with 15 bases separating them. Germline V gene sequence: CDR1 MNHNY, CDR2 SVGAGI (reference sequence). This CDR3 spans 13 amino acids. The CDR3 loop is CATLAASAGELFF. For the CDR3, the DNA is TGTGCCACCCTCGCCGCGTCGGCCGGGGAGCTGTTTTTT.

V is TRBV6-6 and J is TRBJ1-1, with 11 bases fitting TRBD1. CDR3 length: 16 residues. Germline V gives CDR1 MNHNY, CDR2 SVGAGI (reference sequence). Trimming removed 6 bases from V and 4 bases from J; junction bases left unmatched: 10. This chain's CDR3 is CASSPDRTGGVTEAFF. CDR3 nucleotide sequence: TGTGCCAGCAGCCCCGACCGGACAGGGGGCGTCACTGAAGCTTTCTTT.

This clone was recorded once. CDR3 sequence (DNA): TGTGCCAGCTCCGGGACTAGCGGAAAAGAGACCCAGTACTTC. Residues: CASSGTSGKETQYF. J is TRBJ2-5 and V is TRBV5-6; TRBD2 aligns across 11 bases. The V segment lost 7 bases and the J segment 3 bases; nucleotides outside the gene matches: 5. Germline V lookup: CDR1 SGHDT, CDR2 YYEEEE. CDR3 length equals 14 residues.

The chain couples TRBV5-4 to TRBJ1-6; no firm D call. Germline V gene sequence: CDR1 SGHNT, CDR2 YYREEE (reference sequence). Trimming removed 3 bases from V and 0 bases from J, with 13 bases in between. This CDR3 region has 17 residues. The chain's CDR3 is CASSSRREFSYNSPLHF. For the CDR3, the DNA is TGTGCCAGCAGCTCCCGACGGGAGTTCTCCTATAATTCACCCCTCCACTTT.